These 32 T cell receptor beta chains share one sample of origin, sequenced in a study of response to subunit inactivated influenza vaccine. From the RT-PCR reads, TCRdb called clonotypes with MiXCR, one entry per CDR3 protein. There are approximately 250,000 distinct CDR3 sequences in the sample; 12% occur only once, and 7.8% lies in the top ten. Sequenced here: non-naive T cells sorted from PBMCs, sampled 14 to 15 days before vaccination. The origin of the receptors is a man in his forties or fifties who received an inactivated influenza vaccine.

This chain uses TRBV4-3 with TRBJ2-1, with D possibly matching TRBD1 (5 bases). Germline V gene data show CDR1 as LGHNA and CDR2 as YSLEER. CDR3 length: 15 amino acids. The germline V and J ends were trimmed by 3 bases and 2 bases, with 11 bases remaining between them. The CDR3: CASSQIDSTYNEQFF. In DNA form, the CDR3 reads TGCGCCAGCAGCCAGATTGACAGCACCTACAATGAGCAGTTCTTC.

This rearrangement joins TRBV20-1 to TRBJ2-3; D gene ambiguous. The length of the CDR3 is 11 residues. In germline, CDR1 is DFQATT, CDR2 SNEGSKA (reference sequence). Trimming stripped 5 bases from V and 7 bases from J, with 10 bases between. CDR3 in DNA: TGCAGTGCTCCTGCATCCTATACGCAGTATTTT. The encoded protein is CSAPASYTQYF.

This clonotype has just a few counts. The chain recombines TRBV5-6 with TRBJ2-1; possibly TRBD2 for D (6 bases). CDR1 and CDR2 from the germline V gene are SGHDT and YYEEEE. The CDR3 has 12 residues. V was pared by 0 bases and J by 10 bases, with 8 bases between. The CDR3 bases are TGTGCCAGCAGCTTGGTGGCGGGAGAGCAGTTCTTC. It codes for CASSLVAGEQFF.

This clonotype has just a few counts. The chain links TRBV29-1 to TRBJ2-7; D possibly matches TRBD1 or TRBD2 (6 bases each). Trimming took off 4 bases at V and 3 bases at J, with 19 bases between the two ends. Germline V gene sequence: CDR1 SQVTM, CDR2 ANQGSEA. There are 15 residues in the CDR3. CDR3 amino acids: CSVASGWGADYEQYF. DNA of the CDR3: TGCAGCGTTGCCTCCGGATGGGGGGCGGACTACGAGCAGTACTTC.

With respect to this clonotype: This clone may be a read error of a much larger clone one base away. V and J are TRBV3-1 and TRBJ2-7; 7 bases match TRBD2. V was clipped by 0 bases and J by 3 bases; unmatched bases: 8. This CDR3 is 16 amino acids long. Germline loops: CDR1 LGHDT, CDR2 YNNKEL (reference sequence). The CDR3 DNA is TGTGCCAGCAGCCAAGACCTCCTGGCGGGAGTCTACGAGCAGTACTTC. It encodes CASSQDLLAGVYEQYF.

This clonotype was counted at least ten times. V usage is TRBV15 and J usage is TRBJ2-1; TRBD2 aligns across 9 bases. The J segment lost 2 bases and the V segment lost 5 bases, leaving 4 bases of the junction unmatched. The germline gives CDR1 LNHNV, CDR2 YYDKDF (reference sequence). This CDR3 is built from 15 residues. The CDR3 bases are TGTGCCACCAGCCTGGCGGGAGGGGCCTACAATGAGCAGTTCTTC. This sequence encodes CATSLAGGAYNEQFF.

In this sample, this clonotype turned up a few times. The chain employs TRBV20-1 and TRBJ1-2; D not certain. The CDR3 is 13 residues long. The V end was cut by 0 bases, the J end by 8 bases, with 13 bases between. Germline CDR1 and CDR2: DFQATT and SNEGSKA (reference sequence). The CDR3 reads CSARDHRHWGYTF. DNA of the CDR3: TGCAGTGCTAGAGATCACCGGCATTGGGGCTACACCTTC.

The CDR3 protein is CASSARGGTGELFF. CDR3 bases: TGTGCCAGCAGTGCCCGGGGTGGCACCGGGGAGCTGTTTTTT. This chain connects TRBV6-1 to TRBJ2-2, with a possible D match to TRBD2 (5 bases). The length of the CDR3 is 14 residues. V lost 4 bases and J lost 4, with 10 bases in between. The germline CDR1 and CDR2 sequences are MNHNS and SASEGT.

CDR3 in DNA: TGCGCCAGCAGCGGCGGGACACAGGGCTACGAGCAGTACTTC. It specifies CASSGGTQGYEQYF. The chain combines TRBV5-1 with TRBJ2-7; D may correspond to TRBD1 or TRBD2 (6 bases each). There are 14 residues in the CDR3. V was shortened by 4 bases and J by 3 bases, with 14 bases between the two germline ends. The germline V gene encodes CDR1 SGHRS and CDR2 YFSETQ.

The chain combines TRBV12-3 or TRBV12-4 with TRBJ2-1; a weak D match, TRBD2 (7 bases). Trimming removed 8 bases from V and 5 bases from J, with 13 bases in between. This CDR3 is built from 13 residues. The DNA for the CDR3 is TGTGCCAGCGGGAGGGGGGGCCACAATGAGCAGTTCTTC. Encoded protein: CASGRGGHNEQFF.

Only a few counts were recorded for this clonotype. The genes are TRBV7-2 and TRBJ1-5; the match to TRBD1 covers 8 bases. The CDR3 covers 17 residues. With V trimmed by 0 bases and J by 5 bases, 9 bases remained unmatched. Germline CDR1 and CDR2: SGHTA and FQGNSA. The CDR3 loop reads CASSLAPAGGTDQPQHF. CDR3 coding DNA: TGTGCCAGCAGCTTAGCCCCCGCAGGGGGCACTGATCAGCCCCAGCATTTT.

This clonotype was observed at least ten times. This chain connects TRBV7-2 to TRBJ2-2; 12 bases map to TRBD2. Unmatched junction bases numbered 7, after V lost 5 bases and J lost 6 bases. The CDR3 length is 16 residues. The germline V gene has CDR1 SGHTA and CDR2 FQGNSA. This CDR3 reads CASSTPSGRAAGELFF. CDR3 DNA: TGTGCCAGCAGCACACCTAGCGGGAGGGCCGCCGGGGAGCTGTTTTTT.

This clonotype came up a few times. V gene TRBV6-2 or TRBV6-3 combines with J gene TRBJ2-7; D may be TRBD2 (6 bases). Germline-derived CDR1 and CDR2 are MNHEY and SVGEGT. The V end was cut by 8 bases, the J end by 0 bases, with 14 bases between. The CDR3 totals 14 residues. CDR3 in DNA: TGTGCCAGCGGCCTAGCGACCAACTCCTACGAGCAGTACTTC. Amino acids: CASGLATNSYEQYF.

The chain joins TRBV5-1 to TRBJ2-7; no firm D call. This CDR3 is 16 amino acids long. In germline, CDR1 is SGHRS, CDR2 YFSETQ. Trimming stripped 0 bases from V and 8 bases from J, with 21 bases between. The CDR3 DNA sequence: TGCGCCAGCAGCTTGGAAGAGACCACAAGCTTTACGAAGCAGTACTTC. It specifies CASSLEETTSFTKQYF.

This clonotype is medium-sized by share. V is TRBV7-9 and J is TRBJ2-1; 10 bases agree with TRBD2. This CDR3 is built from 15 residues. V was clipped by 5 bases and J by 5 bases; unmatched bases: 6. Germline V gene data show CDR1 as SEHNR and CDR2 as FQNEAQ (reference sequence). CDR3 in DNA: TGTGCCAGCAGCCCTCCTAGCGGGAGCGACAATGAGCAGTTCTTC. Protein sequence: CASSPPSGSDNEQFF.

This clonotype was seen many times. V is TRBV7-6 and J is TRBJ2-7; 11 bases match TRBD2. V lost 5 bases and J lost 2; bases outside the gene matches: 5. Germline assignment: CDR1 SGHVS and CDR2 FNYEAQ. The CDR3 spans 15 residues. In DNA form, the CDR3 reads TGTGCCAGCAGCCCGGGGACTAGCGGCACCTACGAGCAGTACTTC. Translating gives CASSPGTSGTYEQYF.

In this sample, this clonotype turned up many times. This sequence joins TRBV18 and TRBJ2-1; D is unclear. The CDR3 totals 15 residues. CDR1 and CDR2 from the germline V gene are KGHSH and LQKENI. V was clipped by 3 bases and J by 8 bases, with 17 bases between them. CDR3 sequence reads: CASSPEDTGPHEQFF. CDR3 DNA sequence: TGTGCCAGCTCACCGGAAGACACTGGGCCACATGAGCAGTTCTTC.

The DNA for the CDR3 is TGCGCCAGCAGCCCTCCGGACAGACCCAATCAGCCCCAGCATTTT. It yields the protein CASSPPDRPNQPQHF. The gene calls are TRBV4-1 and TRBJ1-5; tentative D call: TRBD1 (6 bases). The CDR3 runs to 15 residues. Germline V gene sequence: CDR1 MGHRA, CDR2 YSYEKL. Trimming shortened V by 4 bases and J by 3 bases, and 13 bases separated the two germline ends.

J is TRBJ2-5 and V is TRBV6-2 or TRBV6-3; 7 bases match TRBD2. V gave up 3 bases and J gave up 5 bases; unmatched junction bases: 3. Germline CDR1 and CDR2: MNHEY and SVGEGT. The CDR3 is 13 amino acids. The CDR3 coding sequence is TGTGCCAGCAGTTATGGACTAGTCGAGACCCAGTACTTC. It encodes CASSYGLVETQYF.

This clonotype was detected ten times or more. The chain carries TRBV28 and TRBJ1-2, with no clear D. The CDR3 runs 12 residues. Germline CDR1 is MDHEN and CDR2 is SYDVKM. Trimming removed 8 bases from V and 3 bases from J, with 10 bases in between. The CDR3 DNA follows: TGTGCCAGCTTCTCGGTTGACTATGGCTACACCTTC. This codes for CASFSVDYGYTF.

This clonotype was counted between two and nine times. The rearrangement links TRBV14 to TRBJ2-3; D is unresolved. CDR3 size: 11 residues. The germline V and J ends were trimmed by 5 bases and 7 bases, with 7 bases remaining between them. Germline CDR1 and CDR2: SGHDN and FVKESK. CDR3 coding DNA: TGTGCCAGCAGCTCGGAGTATACGCAGTATTTT. Amino acids: CASSSEYTQYF.

The genes are TRBV25-1 and TRBJ2-7, with D perhaps TRBD1 or TRBD2 (6 bases each). Germline-derived CDR1 and CDR2 are MGHDK and SYGVNS. Deletions cut 7 bases from V and 6 bases from J, with 13 bases between. This CDR3 spans 12 amino acids. CDR3 protein: CASTRGGTEQYF. The DNA for the CDR3 is TGTGCCAGCACCCGAGGGGGGACCGAGCAGTACTTC.

This clonotype was recorded many times. The J gene is TRBJ2-7, the V gene TRBV7-8; TRBD1 matches 10 bases. This CDR3 is built from 15 residues. The V and J ends lost 2 bases and 6 bases, in that order; junction bases with no gene match: 7. CDR1 and CDR2 (germline): SGHVS, FQNEAQ. In DNA form, the CDR3 reads TGTGCCAGCAGCTTACCCGGACAGGGGGTAAGCGAGCAGTACTTC. Its protein product is CASSLPGQGVSEQYF.

The chain couples TRBV18 to TRBJ2-7; 8 positions match TRBD2. Germline CDR1 and CDR2: KGHSH and LQKENI. The CDR3 length is 14 residues. Unmatched junction bases numbered 7, after V lost 3 bases and J lost 6 bases. The CDR3 DNA reads TGTGCCAGCTCACCCGTTTCAGCGGGGGCCGAGCAGTACTTC. It encodes CASSPVSAGAEQYF.

A few counts support this clonotype. The chain joins TRBV4-3 to TRBJ2-3; 7 nucleotides match TRBD2. The CDR3 totals 14 residues. Losses at the gene ends were 1 base for V and 10 bases for J; bases not matched to a gene: 8. The germline V gene encodes CDR1 LGHNA and CDR2 YSLEER. The CDR3 region is CASSQGTREGAQYF. The DNA for the CDR3 is TGCGCCAGCAGCCAAGGGACTAGGGAAGGGGCGCAGTATTTT.

The DNA for the CDR3 is TGCAGTGCTAGAAGGGCCGTGGGAGTGGGGAATGAGCAGTTCTTC. It specifies CSARRAVGVGNEQFF. The chain is built from TRBV20-1 and TRBJ2-1; possibly TRBD2 for D (5 bases). CDR3 length: 15 amino acids. Germline values: CDR1 DFQATT, CDR2 SNEGSKA (reference sequence). V dropped 2 bases and J dropped 7 bases, with 18 bases sitting between them.

This sequence joins TRBV2 and TRBJ1-6; D ambiguous. The CDR3 spans 14 residues. Trimming stripped 5 bases from V and 7 bases from J, with 12 bases between. Germline CDR1 and CDR2: SNHLY and FYNNEI. Here the CDR3 DNA reads TGTGCCAGCAGTCGCATGGAGGGAAATTCACCCCTCCACTTT. Amino acid sequence: CASSRMEGNSPLHF.

This clonotype was seen more than once but under ten times. This chain connects TRBV12-3 or TRBV12-4 to TRBJ1-2; 10 positions agree with TRBD1. V shed 4 bases, J shed 6 bases, and the junction held 5 bases outside the gene matches. The CDR3 runs to 14 residues. The CDR3 spells CASSWTGGRDGYTF. CDR3 DNA: TGTGCCAGCAGTTGGACAGGGGGAAGGGATGGCTACACCTTC.

The V and J genes are TRBV9 and TRBJ2-7; 8 bases align to TRBD1. V was pared by 4 bases and J by 5 bases, with 5 bases of the junction left unmatched. From germline, CDR1 is SGDLS and CDR2 YYNGEE. This CDR3 region has 13 residues. CDR3 sequence (DNA): TGTGCCAGCAGCATGGACAGGGTAGACGAGCAGTACTTC. Protein: CASSMDRVDEQYF.

The chain carries TRBV20-1 and TRBJ2-5, with TRBD1 matching 8 bases. Germline CDR1 and CDR2: DFQATT and SNEGSKA (reference sequence). CDR3 length: 15 residues. Losses at the gene ends were 6 bases for V and 1 base for J; bases not matched to a gene: 10. The CDR3 DNA reads TGCAGTGCCAATGGATTTGGGACAGGCCAAGAGACCCAGTACTTC. Protein sequence: CSANGFGTGQETQYF.

This clonotype was recorded a few times. This rearrangement joins TRBV6-2 or TRBV6-3 to TRBJ2-7; the D gene is possibly TRBD2 (6 bases). V lost 0 bases and J 5 bases, leaving 11 bases between the germline ends. CDR3 length: 14 residues. CDR1 and CDR2 (germline): MNHEY, SVGEGT. CDR3: CASSYSGGRHEQYF. DNA of the CDR3: TGTGCCAGCAGTTACTCGGGAGGCCGCCACGAGCAGTACTTC.

This clonotype was counted ten times or more. The chain has TRBV3-1 and TRBJ2-7; a possible D gene is TRBD2 (6 bases). Looked up from germline, CDR1 is LGHDT and CDR2 is YNNKEL (reference sequence). The CDR3 has 14 residues. Between the trimmed V and J ends, which lost 3 bases and 3 bases, there was a span of 12 bases. In nucleotides, the CDR3 is TGTGCCAGCAGCCATATGGGGGGAGTCTACGAGCAGTACTTC. It specifies CASSHMGGVYEQYF.